This entry lists 27 T cell receptor beta chains sequenced from one sample in a study of blood T cell repertoires in COVID-19. Sequencing was performed with immunoSEQ multiplex PCR; in TCRdb, only in-frame clones are kept and a portion is missing. This table has approximately 130,000 clones, approximately 85% appearing once. The material sequenced was peripheral blood. These receptor sequences come from a human donor in a cohort sampled during active COVID-19.

The chain employs TRBV7-2 and TRBJ2-5; 12 positions agree with TRBD2. This CDR3 has 16 amino acids. The trim removed 5 bases at V and 1 base at J, leaving 5 bases unmatched. Germline V CDR1 and CDR2: SGHTA, FQGNSA. In DNA form, the CDR3 reads TGTGCCAGCAGCCAAGGACTAGCGGGGCGCCAAGAGACCCAGTACTTC. Its protein product is CASSQGLAGRQETQYF.

V usage is TRBV6-2 or TRBV6-3 and J usage is TRBJ1-1; D uncertain. CDR1 is MNHEY and CDR2 is SVGEGT in the germline V gene. The CDR3 runs 13 residues. Trimming cost V 3 bases and J 4 bases, with 9 bases left between them. The CDR3 region has the DNA TGTGCCAGCAGTTATTCATGGGCCACTGAAGCTTTCTTT. It yields the protein CASSYSWATEAFF.

V is TRBV6-5 and J is TRBJ1-1; D might be TRBD1 (6 bases). Trimming took 5 bases from V and 4 from J, leaving 17 bases between them. This CDR3 contains 15 residues. Germline CDR1 is MNHEY and CDR2 is SVGAGI. CDR3 nucleotides: TGTGCCAGCAGTCCTTTGGGGGCACAAGGCACTGAAGCTTTCTTT. It is translated as CASSPLGAQGTEAFF.

The chain is built from TRBV27 and TRBJ1-2; no clear D. The CDR3 runs to 16 residues. Trimming removed 0 bases at V and 7 bases at J, with 18 bases between. CDR1 and CDR2 from the germline V gene are MNHEY and SMNVEV (reference sequence). The CDR3 DNA follows: TGTGCCAGCAGTTTATCGAGTACGGGATCACCGGGTGGCTACACCTTC. The encoded protein is CASSLSSTGSPGGYTF.

The V call is TRBV5-1, the J call TRBJ2-7; D not certain. The CDR3 totals 11 residues. Per germline, CDR1 SGHRS and CDR2 YFSETQ. Deletions cut 0 bases from V and 6 bases from J, with 4 bases between. The CDR3 sequence is CASSLALEQYF. CDR3 coding DNA: TGCGCCAGCAGCTTGGCCCTCGAGCAGTACTTC.

The gene calls are TRBV7-7 and TRBJ2-5; D possibly corresponds to TRBD2 (5 bases). Germline CDR1 SSHAT, CDR2 FNYEAQ (reference sequence). The CDR3 has 15 amino acids. V shed 3 bases and J shed 1 base, with 12 bases lying between them. The CDR3 protein is CASSLALVGQETQYF. Here the CDR3 DNA reads TGTGCCAGCAGCTTGGCACTAGTAGGCCAAGAGACCCAGTACTTC. Variable domain in full (rest from reference TRBV7-7 and TRBJ2-5): GAGVSQSPRYKVTKRGQDVTLRCDPISSHATLYWYQQALGQGPEFLTYFNYEAQPDKSGLPSDRFSAERPEGSISTLTIQRTEQRDSAMYRCASSLALVGQETQYFGPGTRLLVL.

The V gene is TRBV7-9, the J gene TRBJ1-2; a possible D gene is TRBD1 (5 bases). V was pared by 5 bases and J by 5 bases, with 15 bases between. The CDR3 spans 14 residues. Germline CDR1 reads SEHNR; CDR2 reads FQNEAQ (reference sequence). CDR3 DNA sequence: TGTGCCAGCAGCCGGGCGGGGGTTATGTATGGCTACACCTTC. As protein: CASSRAGVMYGYTF.

The gene calls are TRBV9 and TRBJ2-7, with D maybe TRBD2 (5 bases). V gave up 0 bases and J gave up 0 bases, with 10 bases separating them. The germline CDR1 and CDR2 sequences are SGDLS and YYNGEE. The CDR3 is 15 amino acids. The chain's CDR3 is CASSVGTASSYEQYF. The CDR3 DNA follows: TGTGCCAGCAGCGTAGGGACTGCGAGCTCCTACGAGCAGTACTTC.

This rearrangement joins TRBV6-5 to TRBJ1-2, with D unresolved. The CDR3 consists of 13 residues. Germline loops: CDR1 MNHEY, CDR2 SVGAGI. Trimming stripped 0 bases from V and 6 bases from J, with 8 bases between. This CDR3 is CASSYSLGNGYTF. In DNA form, the CDR3 reads TGTGCCAGCAGTTACTCCCTCGGTAATGGCTACACCTTC.

This clone appeared once. The rearrangement links TRBV9 to TRBJ1-6; perhaps TRBD1 as D (5 bases). V gave up 5 bases and J gave up 7 bases, with 13 bases separating them. The V gene's germline CDR1 is SGDLS and CDR2 YYNGEE. The CDR3 length is 14 residues. CDR3 sequence (DNA): TGTGCCAGCAGAAGGGACTCGGACAATTCACCCCTCCACTTT. Amino acids: CASRRDSDNSPLHF.

The V call is TRBV10-2, the J call TRBJ2-1; 10 nucleotides line up with TRBD2. The CDR3 contains 16 residues. V lost 2 bases, J lost 9 bases, and 10 bases stayed unmatched. Per germline, CDR1 WSHSY and CDR2 SAAADI. This CDR3 is CASSEESGRAGSEQFF. The CDR3 DNA follows: TGCGCCAGCAGTGAGGAGAGCGGGAGGGCCGGGAGTGAGCAGTTCTTC.

The chain combines TRBV6-5 with TRBJ2-1; TRBD1 matches 8 bases. CDR1 and CDR2 from the germline V gene are MNHEY and SVGAGI. J was trimmed by 5 bases and V by 6 bases; bases with no gene match: 9. The CDR3 has 15 residues. CDR3 bases: TGTGCCAGCAGGCCGACAGGGGTCTCGCACAATGAGCAGTTCTTC. Translated, it gives CASRPTGVSHNEQFF.

V usage is TRBV10-3 and J usage is TRBJ2-2; 9 bases align to TRBD1. The CDR3 extends over 17 amino acids. Trimming cost V 6 bases and J 4 bases; bases outside gene matches: 12. Germline V gene data show CDR1 as ENHRY and CDR2 as SYGVKD. CDR3 amino acids: CAISGTPDRGATGELFF. CDR3 bases: TGTGCCATCAGCGGGACCCCGGACAGGGGAGCCACCGGGGAGCTGTTTTTT.

For the CDR3, the DNA is TGTGCCAGCAGCCCTCACACCGGGACTAGCGGGGGGGTCGGCGGCACAGATACGCAGTATTTT. The encoded protein is CASSPHTGTSGGVGGTDTQYF. The J gene is TRBJ2-3, the V gene TRBV9; 16 nucleotides agree with TRBD2. Trimming took 4 bases from V and 1 from J; bases not matched to a gene: 15. Germline CDR1 is SGDLS and CDR2 is YYNGEE. CDR3 length: 21 residues.

This clone was counted once. The V gene is TRBV5-1, the J gene TRBJ2-1; 9 bases align to TRBD1. The CDR3 is made up of 15 amino acids. The germline CDR1 and CDR2 sequences are SGHRS and YFSETQ. Unmatched junction bases numbered 2, after V lost 1 base and J lost 3 bases. For the CDR3, the DNA is TGCGCCAGCAGCTTGATGGGACAGGGCTACAATGAGCAGTTCTTC. Its protein is CASSLMGQGYNEQFF.

This clone was observed once. The chain uses TRBV6-4 and TRBJ2-1, with a weak D call TRBD2 (6 bases). From germline, CDR1 is MRHNA and CDR2 SNTAGT. There are 15 residues in the CDR3. V lost 3 bases and J lost 2, with 11 bases in between. The CDR3 coding sequence is TGTGCCAGCAGTGATGGAGGGAGTCCCTACAATGAGCAGTTCTTC. Translation gives CASSDGGSPYNEQFF.

This chain links TRBV29-1 with TRBJ1-2; 7 bases fit TRBD1. This CDR3 has 13 residues. Unmatched junction bases numbered 8, after V lost 5 bases and J lost 5 bases. Germline V gene data show CDR1 as SQVTM and CDR2 as ANQGSEA. CDR3 region: CSVLAQGKYGYTF. CDR3 DNA sequence: TGCAGCGTTCTAGCACAGGGGAAGTATGGCTACACCTTC.

The V and J genes are TRBV7-8 and TRBJ1-1; D gene ambiguous. The V end lost 1 base, the J end lost 1 base, and 4 bases lay between the germline ends. Germline V gives CDR1 SGHVS, CDR2 FQNEAQ. The CDR3 spans 13 residues. The CDR3 region has the DNA TGTGCCAGCAGCTTAGGAGCGAACACTGAAGCTTTCTTT. This codes for CASSLGANTEAFF.

J is TRBJ2-7 and V is TRBV25-1, with 8 bases matching TRBD2. After removal of 4 bases from V and 1 base from J, the junction contained 6 bases not matched to a gene. The CDR3 covers 15 residues. The germline CDR1 and CDR2 sequences are MGHDK and SYGVNS. The CDR3 here is CASSGGGRRSYEQYF. CDR3 sequence (DNA): TGTGCCAGCAGTGGGGGCGGGAGGAGATCCTACGAGCAGTACTTC.

The rearrangement joins TRBV19 to TRBJ2-7, with a possible D match to TRBD1 (6 bases). V was cut by 9 bases and J by 6 bases, with 15 bases left in between. The CDR3 length is 12 residues. The V gene's germline CDR1 is LNHDA and CDR2 SQIVND (reference sequence). CDR3 sequence reads: CASLSQGCEQYF. CDR3 bases: TGTGCCAGCCTCTCACAGGGTTGCGAGCAGTACTTC.

This chain connects TRBV5-6 to TRBJ2-7; 11 nucleotides line up with TRBD2. Germline V CDR1 and CDR2: SGHDT, YYEEEE. V lost 1 base to trimming and J lost 4 bases; unmatched junction nucleotides: 1. CDR3 length equals 14 residues. This CDR3 is CASSLRLAGYEQYV. CDR3 bases: TGTGCCAGCAGCTTGAGACTAGCGGGGTACGAGCAGTACGTC.

The rearrangement joins TRBV2 to TRBJ1-2, with D unresolved. Looked up from germline, CDR1 is SNHLY and CDR2 is FYNNEI. The CDR3 loop spans 15 amino acids. The ends were cut back, 6 bases at V and 3 bases at J, with 17 bases in the middle. CDR3 DNA sequence: TGTGCCAGCAGGCCACTCGGGAGTATGGACTATGGCTACACCTTC. Translation: CASRPLGSMDYGYTF. The full variable domain, in which reference TRBV2 and TRBJ1-2 provide the parts outside the CDR3, is EPEVTQTPSHQVTQMGQEVILRCVPISNHLYFYWYRQILGQKVEFLVSFYNNEISEKSEIFDDQFSVERPDGSNFTLKIRSTKLEDSAMYFCASRPLGSMDYGYTFGSGTRLTVV.

CDR3 sequence reads: CASSVSVTAQETQYF. Here the CDR3 DNA reads TGTGCCAGCAGCGTAAGTGTGACAGCGCAAGAGACCCAGTACTTC. This chain uses TRBV6-5 with TRBJ2-5; tentatively, D is TRBD1 (5 bases). Trimming took 6 bases from V and 2 from J, leaving 16 bases between them. Per germline, CDR1 MNHEY and CDR2 SVGAGI. The CDR3 sequence is 15 residues long.

V gene TRBV11-3 combines with J gene TRBJ1-1, with a tentative D call TRBD1 (5 bases). CDR3 length equals 15 residues. Germline V CDR1 and CDR2: SGHNT, YENEEA. The ends were cut back, 6 bases at V and 4 bases at J, with 18 bases in the middle. The chain's CDR3 is CASRHRPREGTEAFF. CDR3 DNA sequence: TGTGCCAGCAGACATAGACCCAGGGAAGGCACTGAAGCTTTCTTT.

There are a few counts of this clone. J is TRBJ1-5 and V is TRBV2; tentative D call: TRBD1 (5 bases). CDR3 size: 13 residues. The V gene's germline CDR1 is SNHLY and CDR2 FYNNEI. The V end lost 3 bases, the J end lost 5 bases, and 8 bases lay between the germline ends. CDR3 amino acids: CASSEGGDQPQHF. In DNA, the CDR3 is TGTGCCAGCAGTGAGGGGGGAGATCAGCCCCAGCATTTT.

The chain uses TRBV10-2 and TRBJ1-2; 7 bases fit TRBD1. In germline, CDR1 is WSHSY, CDR2 SAAADI. The ends lost 1 base at V and 8 bases at J; junction bases unmatched: 7. The CDR3 is 14 residues long. CDR3 nucleotide sequence: TGCGCCAGCAGTGAGTTAGGACAGGCGGGGGGCTACACCTTC. Translating gives CASSELGQAGGYTF.

CDR3 region: CASWRGQTNEKLFF. As DNA, the CDR3 is TGTGCCAGCTGGAGGGGTCAAACTAATGAAAAACTGTTTTTT. The chain combines TRBV28 with TRBJ1-4; possible D gene TRBD1, 5 bases. The V gene's germline CDR1 is MDHEN and CDR2 SYDVKM. The V gene lost 8 bases and the J gene lost 1 base, with 11 bases spanning the gap. This CDR3 comprises 14 residues. The full variable domain, its missing parts supplied by reference TRBV28 and TRBJ1-4, is DVKVTQSSRYLVKRTGEKVFLECVQDMDHENMFWYRQDPGLGLRLIYFSYDVKMKEKGDIPEGYSVSREKKERFSLILESASTNQTSMYLCASWRGQTNEKLFFGSGTQLSVL.